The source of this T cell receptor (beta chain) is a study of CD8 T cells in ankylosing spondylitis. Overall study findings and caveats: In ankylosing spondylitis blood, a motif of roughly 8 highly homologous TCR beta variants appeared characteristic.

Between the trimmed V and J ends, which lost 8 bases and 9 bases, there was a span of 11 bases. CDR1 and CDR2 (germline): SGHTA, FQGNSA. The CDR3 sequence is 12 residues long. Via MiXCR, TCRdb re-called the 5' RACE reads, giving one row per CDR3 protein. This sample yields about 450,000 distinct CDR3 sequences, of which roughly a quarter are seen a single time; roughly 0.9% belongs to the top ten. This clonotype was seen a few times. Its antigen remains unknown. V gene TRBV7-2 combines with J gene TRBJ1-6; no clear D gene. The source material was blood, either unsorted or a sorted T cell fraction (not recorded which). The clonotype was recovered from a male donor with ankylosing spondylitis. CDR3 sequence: CASRVGVSPLHF. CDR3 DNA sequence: TGTGCCAGCCGAGTCGGGGTTTCACCCCTCCACTTT.